This TCR beta chain was sequenced for a study of CXCR3-negative and CXCR3-positive naive CD8 T cells (dated by TCRdb to between 2017 and 2020). With regard to the full study: Approximately 130 million TRB reads were obtained in total, roughly 1.5 +/- 0.3 million reads per library. The diversity and physicochemical repertoire analyses included some 11 donors pooled from two independent experiments. Naive subsets from about 5 donors and memory cells from 3 donors were included in the TRBV-TRBJ cluster analysis. The research as a whole found: Surface CD5, linked to self-reactivity in mice, was comparable between naive subsets; TCR interaction strength was therefore also inferred from TRB CDR3 physicochemical properties. Compared with CXCR3-negative naive cells, CXCR3-positive naive cells had TRB CDR3s with higher hydrophobicity (lower Kidera factor 4), lower energy, and higher strength and volume indices. Within the same donor, TRBV-TRBJ usage looked similar between naive CXCR3-negative and CXCR3-positive cells, but memory cells had distinct patterns. Both naive subsets had comparably high repertoire diversity, while memory CD8+ T cells had much lower repertoire diversity. Freshly isolated PBMCs were used for most assays because CXCR3 expression went down partially after cryopreservation.

Each CD8+ T cell subset was flow-sorted in triplicate, and 300,000 or so cells per subset were placed directly into RLT lysis buffer. To exclude memory contaminants, naive CD8+ T cells were stringently defined as CD45RO-CCR7+CD27+CD95-. Standard density gradient centrifugation was used to isolate peripheral blood mononuclear cells from buffy coats. A FACSAria III was used to flow-sort naive CXCR3-negative and CXCR3-positive CD8+ T cells. Total RNA was extracted from sorted cells with an RNeasy Mini Kit. Concerning this clonotype: Its target antigen remains unknown.

For sequencing, a NextSeq 550 was employed. The Human TCR Profiling Kit (MiLaboratory) was used to make UMI-labeled 5' RACE TRB cDNA libraries. The full amount of extracted RNA was used for cDNA synthesis, and the full amount of resulting cDNA was used for PCR amplification. The libraries were made side by side, with each library going through the same number of PCR cycles. From the authors' description of their analysis: MIGEC and MiXCR extracted about 53,000 +/- 10,000 unique UMI-labeled TRB cDNA molecules per library, requiring at least two reads per UMI. An average of approximately 40,000 +/- 10,000 functional in-frame TRB CDR3 nucleotide clonotypes without stop codons was found per library. After downsampling to 5000 UMI-labeled TRB molecules per sample, diversity metrics, including normalized Shannon-Wiener and Chao1, were computed in VDJtools. Clonotype-size-weighted physicochemical properties of the central five CDR3 residues (interaction energy, strength, volume and Kidera factor 4) were computed in VDJtools. Reads reprocessed by TCRdb are summarized as one entry per CDR3 protein sequence, and DNA is absent. The V and J calls were not made by the authors but by TCRdb's processing. The sample's table covers 100,000 to 150,000 distinct CDR3 sequences. Of the sample, roughly 0.29% falls within the top ten clones.

The CDR3 sequence holds 17 residues, the cysteine and phenylalanine included. No DNA was logged. For CDR1 and CDR2, the germline V gene lists SNHLY and FYNNEI. Recombination connected TRBV2 to TRBJ2-3; TCRdb proposes TRBD2, but this gene call is untestable without DNA. The sequencing sample was made of naive CXCR3- CD8+ T cells from blood. The cell subset or site label for this specimen denotes: CD45RO-CCR7+CD27+CD95- naive CD8+ T cells lacking CXCR3 (TNR3-). This TCR came from a human donor in good health. Some clones in this sample may be carry-over from other donors' samples. Here the CDR3 is given as CASGNAGLAENTDTQYF.